Shown below are 23 T cell receptor beta chains from a single sample sequenced in a study of blood T cell repertoires in COVID-19. The data were produced by immunoSEQ multiplex PCR, yet TCRdb's version contains in-frame clones alone and is incomplete. The sample yields about 82,000 clones, around 80% seen once. Material: peripheral blood. The source is a middle-aged man with active or convalescent COVID-19.

The J gene is TRBJ2-5, the V gene TRBV9; tentative D call: TRBD1 (6 bases). The length of the CDR3 is 14 residues. The germline V and J ends were trimmed by 1 base and 5 bases, with 12 bases remaining between them. Per germline, CDR1 SGDLS and CDR2 YYNGEE. Written as DNA, the CDR3 is TGTGCCAGCAGCGTAACCCACAGGGTTGAGACCCAGTACTTC. This gives the protein CASSVTHRVETQYF. The whole variable domain, filled in from reference TRBV9 and TRBJ2-5, reads DSGVTQTPKHLITATGQRVTLRCSPRSGDLSVYWYQQSLDQGLQFLIQYYNGEERAKGNILERFSAQQFPDLHSELNLSSLELGDSALYFCASSVTHRVETQYFGPGTRLLVL.

About this clone: The same CDR3 can be traced to other DNA sequences in this sample. The chain couples TRBV6-1 to TRBJ2-7, with a weak D call TRBD1 (6 bases). Germline CDR1 MNHNS, CDR2 SASEGT. V was shortened by 2 bases and J by 2 bases, with 7 bases between the two germline ends. CDR3 length: 13 amino acids. Here the CDR3 DNA reads TGTGCCAGCAGTGAACAGGGGCCCTACGAGCAGTACGTC. This encodes CASSEQGPYEQYV.

V is TRBV2 and J is TRBJ2-4, with 8 bases identical to TRBD2. The CDR3 has 12 amino acids. The germline gives CDR1 SNHLY, CDR2 FYNNEI. Losses at the gene ends were 6 bases for V and 8 bases for J; bases not matched to a gene: 3. CDR3 loop: CASRDGGDIQYF. The CDR3 region has the DNA TGTGCCAGCAGGGACGGGGGGGACATTCAGTACTTC.

The gene calls are TRBV19 and TRBJ1-4; a weak D match, TRBD1 (5 bases). CDR1 and CDR2 (germline): LNHDA, SQIVND (reference sequence). There are 16 residues in the CDR3. Trimming took off 3 bases at V and 0 bases at J, with 11 bases between the two ends. The DNA of the CDR3 is TGTGCCAGTAGTATTGGGGCAGTTGCAACTAATGAAAAACTGTTTTTT. Residues: CASSIGAVATNEKLFF.

The chain uses TRBV25-1 and TRBJ2-1; D may be TRBD2 (5 bases). Germline V gene sequence: CDR1 MGHDK, CDR2 SYGVNS. The CDR3 length is 13 residues. The germline V and J ends were trimmed by 6 bases and 4 bases, with 10 bases remaining between them. In nucleotides, the CDR3 is TGTGCCAGCAGCCGGACTGAATACAATGAGCAGTTCTTC. This sequence encodes CASSRTEYNEQFF.

V usage is TRBV6-5 and J usage is TRBJ2-5, with 11 positions matching TRBD1. V dropped 6 bases and J dropped 4; count of bases not matched to a gene: 7. Germline-derived CDR1 and CDR2 are MNHEY and SVGAGI. The CDR3 is 15 residues long. DNA of the CDR3: TGTGCCAGCAGCCGCGCCGGGACAGGGGGAGAGACCCAGTACTTC. Encoded protein: CASSRAGTGGETQYF.

The chain employs TRBV10-3 and TRBJ1-2; a possible D gene is TRBD1 (6 bases). Germline loops: CDR1 ENHRY, CDR2 SYGVKD. Trimming took 2 bases from V and 4 from J, leaving 14 bases between them. The length of the CDR3 is 15 residues. The CDR3 region has the DNA TGTGCCATCAGTGAGCCGCGGACAGAGATCTATGGCTACACCTTC. This encodes CAISEPRTEIYGYTF.

The V call is TRBV9, the J call TRBJ2-3, with D possibly TRBD2 on 5 matching bases. This CDR3 spans 14 amino acids. The germline gives CDR1 SGDLS, CDR2 YYNGEE. Between the trimmed V and J ends, which lost 4 bases and 6 bases, there was a span of 15 bases. The CDR3 region has the DNA TGTGCCAGCAGCAGACCGGAACTAGTTGATACGCAGTATTTT. Translation gives CASSRPELVDTQYF. Together with reference TRBV9 and TRBJ2-3, the CDR3 gives the full variable domain: DSGVTQTPKHLITATGQRVTLRCSPRSGDLSVYWYQQSLDQGLQFLIQYYNGEERAKGNILERFSAQQFPDLHSELNLSSLELGDSALYFCASSRPELVDTQYFGPGTRLTVL.

This clone has a handful of counts. The chain recombines TRBV28 with TRBJ1-6; no firm D call. The CDR3 contains 13 residues. The V gene's germline CDR1 is MDHEN and CDR2 SYDVKM. Deletions cut 1 base from V and 12 bases from J, with 10 bases between. The CDR3 loop is CASSLFLGKPLHF. Written as DNA, the CDR3 is TGTGCCAGCAGTTTATTTCTAGGAAAACCCCTCCACTTT.

This clone has just one count. This chain's CDR3 is CASSPQGLVAKNIQYF. The CDR3, as DNA: TGTGCCAGCAGTCCACAGGGGCTGGTTGCCAAAAACATTCAGTACTTC. This sequence joins TRBV28 and TRBJ2-4; 7 bases align to TRBD1. V trimming: 5 bases; J trimming: 1 base; junction bases outside the gene matches: 8. This CDR3 has 16 amino acids. Germline V CDR1 and CDR2: MDHEN, SYDVKM. Looking up the rest from reference TRBV28 and TRBJ2-4 gives the full variable domain: DVKVTQSSRYLVKRTGEKVFLECVQDMDHENMFWYRQDPGLGLRLIYFSYDVKMKEKGDIPEGYSVSREKKERFSLILESASTNQTSMYLCASSPQGLVAKNIQYFGAGTRLSVL.

This clone was found once. The chain links TRBV12-1 to TRBJ2-7; TRBD1 is the table's D call, not checked against the DNA. TRBV12-1 is termed a pseudogene. The CDR3 consists of 15 residues. The CDR3 sequence is CASSFARGQRYEQYV. CDR3 DNA sequence: TGTGCCAGCAGCTTTGCCAGGGGGCAGAGATACGAGCAGTACGTC.

The V gene is TRBV28, the J gene TRBJ1-1, with 8 nucleotides matching TRBD1. CDR3 length: 13 residues. Unmatched junction bases numbered 4, after V lost 10 bases and J lost 0 bases. Germline CDR1 MDHEN, CDR2 SYDVKM. In DNA form, the CDR3 reads TGTGCCACCTCGGACAGGGTGAACACTGAAGCTTTCTTT. Translated: CATSDRVNTEAFF.

This chain connects TRBV7-2 to TRBJ2-5, with 8 bases that match TRBD1. Trimming at V came to 5 bases and at J to 5 bases, leaving 13 bases not matched to a gene. The CDR3 has 16 residues. Germline V lookup: CDR1 SGHTA, CDR2 FQGNSA. The CDR3 is CASSPGGSGGAETQYF. As DNA, the CDR3 is TGTGCCAGCAGCCCAGGAGGGTCAGGGGGCGCGGAGACCCAGTACTTC.

This rearrangement joins TRBV25-1 to TRBJ1-1; a weak D match, TRBD1 (5 bases). CDR3 length equals 14 residues. V was shortened by 2 bases and J by 0 bases, with 7 bases between the two germline ends. The germline V gene has CDR1 MGHDK and CDR2 SYGVNS. CDR3 sequence reads: CASSEAGMNTEAFF. In DNA form, the CDR3 reads TGTGCCAGCAGTGAAGCAGGGATGAACACTGAAGCTTTCTTT. Drawing the rest from reference TRBV25-1 and TRBJ1-1, the complete variable domain is EADIYQTPRYLVIGTGKKITLECSQTMGHDKMYWYQQDPGMELHLIHYSYGVNSTEKGDLSSESTVSRIRTEHFPLTLESARPSHTSQYLCASSEAGMNTEAFFGQGTRLTVV.

The rearrangement links TRBV15 to TRBJ2-7, with 10 bases identical to TRBD1. Germline V gives CDR1 LNHNV, CDR2 YYDKDF (reference sequence). V shed 1 base, J shed 3 bases, and the junction held 3 bases outside the gene matches. CDR3 length: 15 amino acids. CDR3 DNA: TGTGCCACCAGCAGAGGCGGGACAGGGGTCTACGAGCAGTACGTC. Translating it yields CATSRGGTGVYEQYV.

The chain employs TRBV19 and TRBJ1-3; D perhaps matches TRBD1 (5 bases). V lost 3 bases and J 4 bases, leaving 10 bases between the germline ends. From germline, CDR1 is LNHDA and CDR2 SQIVND (reference sequence). CDR3 size: 14 residues. CDR3 in amino acids: CASSIGPGGNTIYF. The DNA for the CDR3 is TGTGCCAGTAGTATTGGTCCAGGGGGAAACACCATATATTTT.

This rearrangement joins TRBV28 to TRBJ1-4, with 7 positions matching TRBD1. V dropped 3 bases and J dropped 7; count of bases not matched to a gene: 5. This CDR3 spans 14 amino acids. Per the germline V gene, CDR1 is MDHEN and CDR2 is SYDVKM. The CDR3 DNA reads as TGTGCCAGCAGTTTTAGAGGGGGCACTGAAAAACTGTTTTTT. Translating gives CASSFRGGTEKLFF.

To note about this clone: A junction end diverges from the germline sequence, so it may reflect a read error. The V call is TRBV28, the J call TRBJ1-2, with 10 positions matching TRBD1. The CDR3 is 15 amino acids. Per germline, CDR1 MDHEN and CDR2 SYDVKM. The CDR3 nucleotides are TGTACCAGCAGTTCGCCGGGACAGGGGTTCTATGGCTACACCTTC. It specifies CTSSSPGQGFYGYTF.

The J gene is TRBJ2-3, the V gene TRBV7-6, with 8 bases matching TRBD2. CDR3 size: 19 residues. The junction had 14 bases not matched to a gene; V was cut back by 1 base and J by 2 bases. Germline CDR1 reads SGHVS; CDR2 reads FNYEAQ. CDR3 coding DNA: TGTGCCAGCAGCTTAGGATTCGCGGGGGGCCATCCACTCACAGATACGCAGTATTTT. This gives the protein CASSLGFAGGHPLTDTQYF.

The genes are TRBV3-1 (or the pseudogene TRBV3-2) and TRBJ1-2, with a possible D match to TRBD1 (5 bases). CDR1 is LGHDT and CDR2 is YNNKEL in the germline V gene (reference sequence). The CDR3 is made up of 13 amino acids. V lost 1 base and J lost 8, with 11 bases in between. CDR3 sequence: CASSQVSQGGYTF. The CDR3 bases are TGTGCCAGCAGCCAAGTAAGTCAGGGAGGCTACACCTTC.

The chain carries TRBV27 and TRBJ2-7; TRBD1 is a possible D gene (6 bases). The germline gives CDR1 MNHEY, CDR2 SMNVEV (reference sequence). V shed 6 bases and J shed 4 bases, with 16 bases lying between them. The CDR3 runs to 14 residues. The CDR3 coding sequence is TGTGCCAGCAGCCGGACCGGGACAACTTACGAGCAGTACTTC. Translating it yields CASSRTGTTYEQYF.

This clone occurred once. J is TRBJ2-1 and V is TRBV11-3; 9 bases agree with TRBD2. The CDR3 sequence is 16 residues long. After removal of 1 base from V and 4 bases from J, the junction contained 5 bases not matched to a gene. Germline CDR1 SGHNT, CDR2 YENEEA. DNA for the CDR3: TGTGCCAGCAGCTTAGGGGGTCTAGCGGGGTACAATGAGCAGTTCTTC. Translated, it gives CASSLGGLAGYNEQFF.

V and J are TRBV12-3 or TRBV12-4 and TRBJ2-5, with D uncertain. The V gene lost 2 bases and the J gene lost 5 bases, with 9 bases spanning the gap. The CDR3 runs to 13 residues. The chain's CDR3 is CASSLYHGETQYF. The CDR3 DNA reads TGTGCCAGCAGTTTATACCACGGTGAGACCCAGTACTTC.